This T cell receptor beta chain originates from a study of blood T cell repertoires in COVID-19. Across the whole study: From T cells, B-cell-depleted T cells, or PBMCs came the material, which was cDNA or gDNA.

Only in-frame clones appear in the TCRdb table, and some are missing; sequencing was by immunoSEQ multiplex PCR. The profile shows about half a million clones, 80% to 90% of them singletons. This CDR3 spans 14 amino acids. Germline V CDR1 and CDR2: SGHNT, YYREEE (reference sequence). Trimming took 3 bases from V and 8 from J; bases not matched to a gene: 7. Sequences were obtained from peripheral blood. The TCR comes from a human donor in a cohort sampled during active COVID-19. This chain connects TRBV5-4 to TRBJ1-4; 7 bases are a match to TRBD1. CDR3 residues: CASSSTGTREKLFF. The CDR3 bases are TGTGCCAGCAGCTCGACAGGGACGAGGGAAAAACTGTTTTTT.